This T cell receptor beta chain derives from a study of lymphopenia after photon versus proton radiotherapy. Points from the study as a whole: After lymphocyte nadir, photon-treated repertoires showed oligoclonal expansion, especially CD8+ Temra.

TCRdb keeps only in-frame clones here, not all; method: immunoSEQ multiplex PCR. Of 65,000 to 90,000 clones listed, under 95% are singletons. Germline CDR1 reads LGHNA; CDR2 reads YNFKEQ. The germline V and J ends were trimmed by 0 bases and 7 bases, with 13 bases remaining between them. The CDR3 consists of 15 residues. Note on this clone: What it binds is not known.

The sequence was collected from a woman aged 40 to 55 with cholangiocarcinoma. The source material was peripheral blood, sampled from a patient treated with photon-based radiotherapy. The chain is built from TRBV4-2 and TRBJ1-5; a possible D gene is TRBD1 (6 bases). The CDR3 region has the DNA TGTGCCAGCAGCCAAGATCGCGGGACACAACAGCCCCAGCATTTT. Its protein product is CASSQDRGTQQPQHF.